Shown below are 12 T cell receptor beta chains from a single sample sequenced in a study of blood T cell repertoires in COVID-19 (dated by TCRdb to 2018 to 2020). Receptor libraries were prepared by the immunoSEQ multiplex PCR assay. What TCRdb holds here is the immuneACCESS table cut down to in-frame rearrangements. Part of the clones is not present; checked against another copy, under half of the missing clones reflect an unresolved V gene, and the others are unexplained. The sample profile shows approximately 200,000 clones; around 79% of them were found once. 5.5% to 7% of the sample belongs to the ten largest clones. Input material: peripheral blood. The receptors come from a woman aged 40 to 50 with COVID-19, enrolled during active disease.

The chain carries TRBV11-2 and TRBJ1-1; D uncertain. Per the germline V gene, CDR1 is SGHAT and CDR2 is FQNNGV. This CDR3 region has 13 residues. Trimming shortened V by 1 base and J by 1 base, and 4 bases separated the two germline ends. DNA of the CDR3: TGTGCCAGCAGCTTAGCACAGAACACTGAAGCTTTCTTT. It is translated as CASSLAQNTEAFF. The full variable domain, rest sourced from reference TRBV11-2 and TRBJ1-1, is EAGVAQSPRYKIIEKRQSVAFWCNPISGHATLYWYQQILGQGPKLLIQFQNNGVVDDSQLPKDRFSAERLKGVDSTLKIQPAKLEDSAVYLCASSLAQNTEAFFGQGTRLTVV.

The rearrangement joins TRBV5-4 to TRBJ2-7; 10 bases line up with TRBD2. The V gene's germline CDR1 is SGHNT and CDR2 YYREEE (reference sequence). The CDR3 extends over 15 amino acids. The trim removed 2 bases at V and 4 bases at J, leaving 6 bases unmatched. The CDR3 protein is CASSLPSGSGYEQYF. The DNA for the CDR3 is TGTGCCAGCAGCTTACCTAGCGGGAGTGGGTACGAGCAGTACTTC.

This chain joins TRBV19 and TRBJ1-5; tentatively, D is TRBD1 (6 bases). Germline CDR1 reads LNHDA; CDR2 reads SQIVND (reference sequence). Trimming shortened V by 3 bases and J by 6 bases, and 12 bases separated the two germline ends. The CDR3 sequence is 14 residues long. CDR3: CASSIGTGSQPQHF. In DNA form, the CDR3 reads TGTGCCAGTAGTATCGGCACAGGGAGTCAGCCCCAGCATTTT. Full variable domain (rest looked up from reference TRBV19 and TRBJ1-5): DGGITQSPKYLFRKEGQNVTLSCEQNLNHDAMYWYRQDPGQGLRLIYYSQIVNDFQKGDIAEGYSVSREKKESFPLTVTSAQKNPTAFYLCASSIGTGSQPQHFGDGTRLSIL.

This sequence joins TRBV20-1 and TRBJ2-7, with a tentative D call TRBD2 (7 bases). This CDR3 is 11 amino acids long. Germline V gives CDR1 DFQATT, CDR2 SNEGSKA (reference sequence). Trimming shortened V by 4 bases and J by 7 bases, and 11 bases separated the two germline ends. The CDR3 here is CSAKGEGEQYF. Written as DNA, the CDR3 is TGCAGTGCTAAGGGGGAGGGAGAGCAGTACTTC.

V and J are TRBV6-5 and TRBJ2-3; TRBD2 matches 7 bases. This CDR3 has 14 amino acids. The germline V gene has CDR1 MNHEY and CDR2 SVGAGI. J lost 1 base, V lost 2 bases, and 0 bases had no gene match. The CDR3 nucleotides are TGTGCCAGCAGTTACGCGGGGGGCACAGATACGCAGTATTTT. Its protein product is CASSYAGGTDTQYF.

This sequence joins TRBV10-3 and TRBJ2-2; possible D gene TRBD2, 6 bases. The germline V gene encodes CDR1 ENHRY and CDR2 SYGVKD. The CDR3 loop spans 13 amino acids. The V gene lost 9 bases and the J gene lost 2 bases, with 10 bases spanning the gap. The chain's CDR3 is CAMTGLNTGELFF. In DNA, the CDR3 is TGTGCCATGACTGGACTAAACACCGGGGAGCTGTTTTTT.

This clone was counted between two and nine times. The V call is TRBV30, the J call TRBJ2-7, with 8 bases lining up with TRBD1. This CDR3 is 13 amino acids long. Germline trimming cut 2 bases from V and 5 bases from J; bases unmatched to any gene: 5. Germline lookup yields CDR1 GTSNPN and CDR2 SVGIG (reference sequence). The CDR3 DNA reads as TGTGCCTGGAGTCGGCGACAGGGGAACGAGCAGTACTTC. This gives the protein CAWSRRQGNEQYF.

This chain links TRBV4-2 with TRBJ1-1; weak D call: TRBD1 (6 bases). The CDR3 is 16 residues long. Trimming shortened V by 5 bases and J by 2 bases, and 18 bases separated the two germline ends. The germline gives CDR1 LGHNA, CDR2 YNFKEQ. The CDR3 DNA is TGTGCCAGCAGCTTGGCGATTGGGGGGGCCAACACTGAAGCTTTCTTT. It translates to CASSLAIGGANTEAFF.

The rearrangement uses TRBV19 and TRBJ2-4; a possible D gene is TRBD2 (8 bases). CDR1 and CDR2 (germline): LNHDA, SQIVND (reference sequence). The V gene lost 0 bases and the J gene lost 12 bases, with 27 bases spanning the gap. The CDR3 has 18 residues. The CDR3 DNA sequence: TGTGCCAGTAGTATAGATCCCCCGGGACTAGGGGGCTCGAAAACTCAGTACTTC. As protein: CASSIDPPGLGGSKTQYF. The full variable domain, with the rest looked up from reference TRBV19 and TRBJ2-4, is DGGITQSPKYLFRKEGQNVTLSCEQNLNHDAMYWYRQDPGQGLRLIYYSQIVNDFQKGDIAEGYSVSREKKESFPLTVTSAQKNPTAFYLCASSIDPPGLGGSKTQYFGAGTRLSVL.

The chain combines TRBV11-3 with TRBJ2-1, with 7 bases identical to TRBD2. Per the germline V gene, CDR1 is SGHNT and CDR2 is YENEEA. The junction had 5 bases not matched to a gene; V was cut back by 5 bases and J by 1 base. The length of the CDR3 is 15 residues. The CDR3 nucleotides read TGTGCCAGCAGCCGCGGGAGCGGTTCCTACAATGAGCAGTTCTTC. Translation: CASSRGSGSYNEQFF.

V is TRBV28 and J is TRBJ2-3; D is possibly TRBD2 (6 bases). The CDR3 sequence is 13 residues long. V lost 2 bases and J 4 bases, leaving 7 bases between the germline ends. Germline CDR1 is MDHEN and CDR2 is SYDVKM. CDR3 DNA: TGTGCCAGCAGTTTACCGGGAGCAGATACGCAGTATTTT. Residues: CASSLPGADTQYF.

The genes are TRBV12-5 and TRBJ2-5; possibly TRBD1 for D (8 bases). The germline CDR1 and CDR2 sequences are LGHNT and FRNRAP. The CDR3 has 15 amino acids. Trimming removed 3 bases at V and 5 bases at J, with 16 bases between. CDR3 sequence: CASGFYRGGVETQYF. The CDR3 DNA is TGTGCTAGTGGTTTCTACAGGGGGGGTGTGGAGACCCAGTACTTC.